A selection of T cell receptor beta chains follows, all from one sample in a study of tumor and adjacent non-tumor tissue in lung cancer. One entry per CDR3 protein results from TCRdb running MiXCR on the multiplex PCR reads. The data contain approximately 120,000 distinct CDR3 sequences, roughly 77% of them singletons. Sequenced input: lung tumor tissue. These receptors all stem from a woman aged 55 to 70 with non-small cell lung cancer. CDR3s include the opening cysteine and the closing phenylalanine or tryptophan. Each record gives: clone size, D gene, V gene, J gene, CDR3 DNA, CDR3 protein. The D gene is left open where the match is weak. Clone size is not always given. Where it is, it says once, few, many or a class for expanded clones.

clone size: .; D gene: .; V gene: TRBV12-3/TRBV12-4; J gene: TRBJ1-4; CDR3 DNA: TGTGCCAGCAGCGCAAAAACTTACACGGAAAAACTGTTTTTT; CDR3 protein: CASSAKTYTEKLFF
clone size: .; D gene: .; V gene: TRBV11-2; J gene: TRBJ1-3; CDR3 DNA: TGTGCCAGCAGCTTCGGGAGCTCTGGAAACACCATATATTTT; CDR3 protein: CASSFGSSGNTIYF
clone size: .; D gene: TRBD2; V gene: TRBV10-1; J gene: TRBJ2-5; CDR3 DNA: TGCGCCAGCAGTGACAGGCTAGCGGAGAGCCAGTACTTC; CDR3 protein: CASSDRLAESQYF
clone size: .; D gene: .; V gene: TRBV20-1; J gene: TRBJ2-1; CDR3 DNA: TGCAGTGCTAGAGCAGCGTGTCCACCCCTTAACTCCTATAATGAGAAGTTCTTC; CDR3 protein: CSARAACPPLNSYNEKFF
clone size: many; D gene: .; V gene: TRBV6-6; J gene: TRBJ1-1; CDR3 DNA: TGTGCCAGCAGTCCGATCCCCAGTCCTGAAGCTTTCTTT; CDR3 protein: CASSPIPSPEAFF
clone size: .; D gene: .; V gene: TRBV6-5; J gene: TRBJ2-7; CDR3 DNA: TGTGGCAGGAGTTCGGGGGGCGGAGGGAGCGAGCAGTACTTC; CDR3 protein: CGRSSGGGGSEQYF
clone size: .; D gene: .; V gene: TRBV4-3; J gene: TRBJ2-7; CDR3 DNA: TGCGCCAGCAGCCTAGTGAGCGGACCCTACGAGCAGTATTTC; CDR3 protein: CASSLVSGPYEQYF
clone size: once; D gene: .; V gene: TRBV29-1; J gene: TRBJ1-2; CDR3 DNA: TGCAGGGTCGCTACCTGGACACTATATGGCTACACCTTC; CDR3 protein: CRVATWTLYGYTF
clone size: .; D gene: .; V gene: TRBV11-3; J gene: TRBJ1-1; CDR3 DNA: TGTGCTAGCAGCCCCCGGGACGGACAATTGAGAACTGAAGCTTCCTTT; CDR3 protein: CASSPRDGQLRTEASF
clone size: many; D gene: TRBD1; V gene: TRBV4-3; J gene: TRBJ2-7; CDR3 DNA: TGCGCCAGCAGCCAGAGCCTTGGGCAGGGGGTCCACGAGCAGTACTTC; CDR3 protein: CASSQSLGQGVHEQYF
clone size: .; D gene: TRBD2; V gene: TRBV24-1; J gene: TRBJ2-1; CDR3 DNA: TGTGCCACCAGTGAGCCCGAGACTAGCGGGAGGTGGAATGAGCAGTTCTTC; CDR3 protein: CATSEPETSGRWNEQFF
clone size: .; D gene: TRBD2; V gene: TRBV13; J gene: TRBJ2-2; CDR3 DNA: TGTGCCAGCACACTGGGGACTAGCGGGGGACGAAACATAAACACCGGGGAGCTGTTTTTT; CDR3 protein: CASTLGTSGGRNINTGELFF
clone size: once; D gene: .; V gene: TRBV28; J gene: TRBJ2-7; CDR3 DNA: TGTGCCAACGGTTTATGGCCCGAGCAGTATTTC; CDR3 protein: CANGLWPEQYF
clone size: .; D gene: .; V gene: TRBV11-3; J gene: TRBJ2-1; CDR3 DNA: TGTGCCAGCAGCTTAGGTGGGGGCTCCTTCAATGAGCAGTTCTTC; CDR3 protein: CASSLGGGSFNEQFF
clone size: .; D gene: .; V gene: TRBV12-5; J gene: TRBJ2-3; CDR3 DNA: TGTACTAGTACTTTCCACCGGATGGCGGAAGCTAGCACAGATACGCAGTATTTT; CDR3 protein: CTSTFHRMAEASTDTQYF
clone size: .; D gene: .; V gene: TRBV5-5; J gene: TRBJ1-2; CDR3 DNA: TGTGCCAGGAGAACCTCGGCCGGGACACACGGCAACACCTTC; CDR3 protein: CARRTSAGTHGNTF
clone size: .; D gene: TRBD2; V gene: TRBV29-1; J gene: TRBJ2-5; CDR3 DNA: TGCAGCGTTGCGACTAGCGGAGAGAGCCAGTACTTC; CDR3 protein: CSVATSGESQYF
clone size: .; D gene: TRBD1; V gene: TRBV11-1; J gene: TRBJ1-2; CDR3 DNA: TGTGTCAGCAGCAGCGGACAGGAGGGAGGGTATGGCTACACCTTC; CDR3 protein: CVSSSGQEGGYGYTF
clone size: .; D gene: .; V gene: TRBV6-5; J gene: TRBJ1-1; CDR3 DNA: TGTGCCAGCAGTTACCGGTGCAGGGCGAACACTGAACCTTTCTTT; CDR3 protein: CASSYRCRANTEPFF
clone size: .; D gene: TRBD1; V gene: TRBV6-1; J gene: TRBJ1-5; CDR3 DNA: TGTGCCAACAGGGGGACAGGCTCACAATCCGGTCAGCCCCAGCATTTT; CDR3 protein: CANRGTGSQSGQPQHF
clone size: .; D gene: .; V gene: TRBV20-1; J gene: TRBJ2-2; CDR3 DNA: TGCAGTGCTAATGCACATACCGGGGAGCAGTTTTTT; CDR3 protein: CSANAHTGEQFF
clone size: .; D gene: .; V gene: TRBV4-1; J gene: TRBJ1-1; CDR3 DNA: TGCGCCAGCAGCCATGACAGGAATACTGAAGCTATCTTT; CDR3 protein: CASSHDRNTEAIF
clone size: .; D gene: .; V gene: TRBV10-3; J gene: TRBJ1-1; CDR3 DNA: TGTGCCATCAGTGCTAGGGCAAGGGACACTGATGCTTTCTTT; CDR3 protein: CAISARARDTDAFF
clone size: .; D gene: .; V gene: TRBV11-3; J gene: TRBJ1-1; CDR3 DNA: TGTGTCAGCAGCTTAACTGGGCCGCCGGGACGGGTGAACACTGAAGCTTTCTTT; CDR3 protein: CVSSLTGPPGRVNTEAFF
clone size: many; D gene: .; V gene: TRBV6-1; J gene: TRBJ2-3; CDR3 DNA: TGTGCCAGCAGTGAAAGAGCGGGGACAGGCACAGATACGCAGTATTTT; CDR3 protein: CASSERAGTGTDTQYF
clone size: .; D gene: .; V gene: TRBV20-1; J gene: TRBJ2-3; CDR3 DNA: TGCGGTCCTAGGGCTAGCAGTATAGATACGCAGTATTTT; CDR3 protein: CGPRASSIDTQYF
clone size: .; D gene: .; V gene: TRBV20-1; J gene: TRBJ2-4; CDR3 DNA: TGCAGCGTCTCGTCAATAGGGCTAACCAAAAACATTCAGTACTTC; CDR3 protein: CSVSSIGLTKNIQYF
clone size: .; D gene: .; V gene: TRBV11-2; J gene: TRBJ2-3; CDR3 DNA: TGTGCCAACAGCTTAGACGGACCGACGCTGGATACGCAGTATTTT; CDR3 protein: CANSLDGPTLDTQYF
clone size: .; D gene: .; V gene: TRBV11-2; J gene: TRBJ2-5; CDR3 DNA: TGTGCCAGCAGTACACAGGACGGTCAAGAGATCCAGTACTTC; CDR3 protein: CASSTQDGQEIQYF
clone size: .; D gene: .; V gene: TRBV6-5; J gene: TRBJ2-5; CDR3 DNA: TGTGCCAGCAGCCGCGGGACGACCCAAGAGACCCAGTACTTC; CDR3 protein: CASSRGTTQETQYF
clone size: many; D gene: .; V gene: TRBV4-3; J gene: TRBJ2-1; CDR3 DNA: TGCGCCAGCAGCCAAGATGTTGTGAGCGTTAATGAGCAGTTCTTC; CDR3 protein: CASSQDVVSVNEQFF
clone size: medium-sized; D gene: TRBD2; V gene: TRBV4-3; J gene: TRBJ2-1; CDR3 DNA: TGCGCCAGCAGCCAGTGGGGGGGGGGCAATGAGCAGTTCTTC; CDR3 protein: CASSQWGGGNEQFF
clone size: .; D gene: TRBD1; V gene: TRBV11-2; J gene: TRBJ2-3; CDR3 DNA: TGTACCAACAGCCCAGGGACAGGGGGAACGGATACGCAATATTTT; CDR3 protein: CTNSPGTGGTDTQYF
clone size: .; D gene: .; V gene: TRBV11-2; J gene: TRBJ1-3; CDR3 DNA: TGTATCAGCAGCTTAGAGCCATCTGGAAACACCATATATTTT; CDR3 protein: CISSLEPSGNTIYF
clone size: .; D gene: TRBD1; V gene: TRBV6-2/TRBV6-3; J gene: TRBJ1-5; CDR3 DNA: TGTGCCAACAGAGCAGGGGGCAGTGGAGCTCAGCCCCAGCGTTTT; CDR3 protein: CANRAGGSGAQPQRF
clone size: .; D gene: .; V gene: TRBV4-3; J gene: TRBJ1-5; CDR3 DNA: TGCGCCAGCAGCCATAATAGCGGACCAGATACGCAGCATTTT; CDR3 protein: CASSHNSGPDTQHF
clone size: many; D gene: .; V gene: TRBV6-2/TRBV6-3; J gene: TRBJ2-1; CDR3 DNA: TGTGCCAGCAGCGGGAGGGGGCGGCAACAGGGAAGCTCCTACAATGAGCAGTTCTTC; CDR3 protein: CASSGRGRQQGSSYNEQFF
clone size: .; D gene: TRBD1; V gene: TRBV28; J gene: TRBJ2-7; CDR3 DNA: TGTGCCAGCACCAGACCGGGACAGATCTCCTACGAGCAGTACTTC; CDR3 protein: CASTRPGQISYEQYF
clone size: .; D gene: .; V gene: TRBV20-1; J gene: TRBJ2-7; CDR3 DNA: TGCAGTGCTAGGGAGGGGCGTATTTACGAGCAGTACTTC; CDR3 protein: CSAREGRIYEQYF
clone size: many; D gene: TRBD1; V gene: TRBV6-2/TRBV6-3; J gene: TRBJ2-1; CDR3 DNA: TGTGCCAGCAGCTCCTGGACAGGGGGCAAGTTCTTC; CDR3 protein: CASSSWTGGKFF
clone size: .; D gene: .; V gene: TRBV30; J gene: TRBJ2-1; CDR3 DNA: TGTGCCTGGAGTCTAGGAGGGGGGCGTGAGCAGTTCTTC; CDR3 protein: CAWSLGGGREQFF
clone size: .; D gene: .; V gene: TRBV4-1; J gene: TRBJ2-7; CDR3 DNA: TGCGCCAGCAGCCAAGAAAGCGGCTACGAGCAGTACTTC; CDR3 protein: CASSQESGYEQYF
clone size: .; D gene: TRBD1; V gene: TRBV12-3/TRBV12-4; J gene: TRBJ1-1; CDR3 DNA: TGTGTCAGCAGCTGGGGACAGAAGACTGAAGCTTCCTTT; CDR3 protein: CVSSWGQKTEASF
clone size: .; D gene: .; V gene: TRBV4-3; J gene: TRBJ2-1; CDR3 DNA: TGCGCCAGGAGCCAAGAGAAGGGGGGCCGAGCAGAGACCCAGTTCTTC; CDR3 protein: CARSQEKGGRAETQFF
clone size: many; D gene: .; V gene: TRBV20-1; J gene: TRBJ2-3; CDR3 DNA: TGCAGTGCTAGAGATGAAGAGGCAGTAGTGGCAGATACGCAGTATTTT; CDR3 protein: CSARDEEAVVADTQYF